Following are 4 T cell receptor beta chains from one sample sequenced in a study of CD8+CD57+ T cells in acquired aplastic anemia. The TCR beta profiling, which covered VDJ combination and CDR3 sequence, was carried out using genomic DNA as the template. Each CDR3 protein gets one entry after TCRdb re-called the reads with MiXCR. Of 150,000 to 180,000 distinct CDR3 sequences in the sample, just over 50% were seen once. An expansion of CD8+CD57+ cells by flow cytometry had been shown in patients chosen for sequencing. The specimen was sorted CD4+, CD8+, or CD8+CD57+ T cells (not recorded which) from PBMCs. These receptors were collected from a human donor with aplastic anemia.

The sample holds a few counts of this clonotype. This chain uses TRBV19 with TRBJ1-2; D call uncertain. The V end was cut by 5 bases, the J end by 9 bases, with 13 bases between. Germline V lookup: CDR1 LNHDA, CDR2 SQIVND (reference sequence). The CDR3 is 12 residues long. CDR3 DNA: TGTGCCAGTAGTCCTCTCCTCGGGAGCTACACCTTC. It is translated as CASSPLLGSYTF.

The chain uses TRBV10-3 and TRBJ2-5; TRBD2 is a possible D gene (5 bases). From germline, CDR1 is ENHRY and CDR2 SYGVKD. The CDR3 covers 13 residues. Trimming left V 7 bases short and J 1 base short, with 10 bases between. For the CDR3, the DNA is TGTGCCATCACTGGAGGATTCCAAGAGACCCAGTACTTC. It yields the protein CAITGGFQETQYF.

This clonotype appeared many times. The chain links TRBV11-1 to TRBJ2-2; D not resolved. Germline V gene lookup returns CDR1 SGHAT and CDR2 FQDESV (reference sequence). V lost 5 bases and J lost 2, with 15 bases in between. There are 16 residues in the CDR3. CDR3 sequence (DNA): TGTGCCAGCAGCCATATGGGAACACGAAACACCGGGGAGCTGTTTTTT. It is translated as CASSHMGTRNTGELFF.

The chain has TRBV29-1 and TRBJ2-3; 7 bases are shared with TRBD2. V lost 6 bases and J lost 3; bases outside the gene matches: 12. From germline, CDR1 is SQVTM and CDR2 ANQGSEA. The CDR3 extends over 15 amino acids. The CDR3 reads CSVRGWRGRTDTQYF. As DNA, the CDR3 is TGCAGCGTACGGGGCTGGCGCGGGAGAACAGATACGCAGTATTTT.